Here is one T cell receptor (beta chain) with its context. Its specificity is not known. This entry belongs to a study of OX40 agonist ivuxolimab in advanced cancers. Points from the study as a whole: CD4+ T cells averaged fewer expanded clones than CD8+ T cells. Dose levels from 0.1 to 3.0 mg/kg saw CD4+ and CD8+ blood T cells expand clonally by week 6.

Method: immunoSEQ multiplex PCR; TCRdb's copy keeps in-frame clones and lacks some. The sample consists of tens of thousands of clones, just over 90% of them appearing once. V was trimmed by 1 base and J by 8 bases, leaving 18 bases between them. The CDR3 is 16 amino acids. Germline V CDR1 and CDR2: SEHNR, FQNEAQ (reference sequence). This TCR was recovered from an adult with an advanced solid tumor such as melanoma, head and neck, liver or kidney cancer. The chain uses TRBV7-9 and TRBJ2-1, with TRBD2 as a possible D gene (5 bases). The material was CD4+ or CD8+ T cells sorted from blood, obtained in a trial of the OX40 agonist ivuxolimab. CDR3 sequence: CASSLDSSGVFDEQFF. The CDR3 DNA is TGTGCCAGCAGCTTAGATTCCAGCGGCGTCTTTGATGAGCAGTTCTTC. The variable domain in full, with the rest retrieved from reference TRBV7-9 and TRBJ2-1, is DTGVSQNPRHKITKRGQNVTFRCDPISEHNRLYWYRQTLGQGPEFLTYFQNEAQLEKSRLLSDRFSAERPKGSFSTLEIQRTEQGDSAMYLCASSLDSSGVFDEQFFGPGTRLTVL.